This entry is about one T cell receptor beta chain. Its cognate antigen is unknown. The CDR3 is made up of 13 amino acids. Trimming cost V 5 bases and J 9 bases; bases outside gene matches: 7. CDR1 SGHVS and CDR2 FNYEAQ come from the germline V gene. The source of the sample is a study of radiotherapy plus CTLA-4 blockade in lung cancer. Whole-study context: The study recorded objective responses in roughly 18% of patients and disease control in around 31%.

Regarding the study as a whole: There was expansion of tumor-derived TCR clones in blood after radiotherapy plus ipilimumab. The best prediction of response reportedly came from early blood T cell clone dynamics, with interferon-beta.

Assay used: immunoSEQ multiplex PCR; TCRdb lists only in-frame clones, some missing. Of roughly 97,000 clones listed, approximately 72% are singletons. Lung cancer patients with chemo-refractory metastatic non-small-cell disease were given focal radiation plus CTLA-4 blockade with ipilimumab. The clonotype originates from a human donor with non-small cell lung cancer who had a partial response to radiotherapy plus ipilimumab. Some clones in this sample may be carry-over from other donors' samples. Source: peripheral blood, taken from a patient treated with radiotherapy plus ipilimumab. V gene TRBV7-6 combines with J gene TRBJ2-4; 7 bases agree with TRBD1. CDR3: CASSQGTDSIQYF. The DNA of the CDR3 is TGTGCCAGCAGCCAGGGGACAGACAGCATTCAGTACTTC.